This T cell receptor beta chain came from a study of blood T cell repertoires in COVID-19. Sequencing used immunoSEQ multiplex PCR; TCRdb keeps in-frame clones, though not all of them. The table records about 66,000 clones, 85% to 90% of them present only once. CDR3 length equals 15 residues. Germline V CDR1 and CDR2: SGHAT, FQNNGV. The trim removed 1 base at V and 9 bases at J, leaving 7 bases unmatched. The source of this sequence is a man aged 50 to 60 with active COVID-19. The V call is TRBV11-2, the J call TRBJ2-1; 9 positions agree with TRBD1. The sequencing sample was made of peripheral blood. The CDR3 reads CASSLGRDREVEQFF. The CDR3 region has the DNA TGTGCCAGCAGCTTAGGTCGGGACAGGGAGGTTGAGCAGTTCTTC.